A selection of T cell receptor beta chains follows, all from one sample in a study of cytomegalovirus exposure and HLA in healthy donors. Sequencing was performed with immunoSEQ multiplex PCR; in TCRdb, only in-frame clones are kept and a portion is missing. The repertoire includes roughly 150,000 clones, 75% of them detected once, and approximately 10% sits in the top ten. The sample consisted of PBMCs. These receptors came from a man between 18 and 29 years old in good health and CMV-seropositive. The CDR3 runs from the conserved cysteine through the conserved F or W. The order of the fields is V gene, clone size, J gene, D gene, CDR3 protein, CDR3 DNA. A D gene is named only where the DNA matches it firmly. Where a row states a size, it is once, few, many or the class of an expanded clone; other rows omit it.

TRBV5-1	NA	TRBJ2-4	TRBD1	CASSWGQSRAKNIQYF	TGCGCCAGCAGCTGGGGACAGTCCCGGGCCAAAAACATTCAGTACTTC
TRBV18	NA	TRBJ1-1	NA	CASSPGRANTEAFF	TGTGCCAGCTCACCAGGCAGGGCGAACACTGAAGCTTTCTTT
TRBV6-1	NA	TRBJ1-1	TRBD1	CASSEAGGDGTEAFF	TGTGCCAGCAGTGAAGCAGGGGGCGATGGCACTGAAGCTTTCTTT
TRBV6-1	NA	TRBJ2-7	TRBD2	CACRRPSGSYEQYF	TGTGCCTGCCGAAGGCCTAGCGGGTCGTACGAGCAGTACTTC
TRBV4-1	NA	TRBJ1-2	TRBD1	CASSPRDRANYGYTF	TGCGCCAGCAGCCCTCGGGACAGAGCTAACTATGGCTACACCTTC
TRBV4-1	NA	TRBJ2-7	NA	CASSHLYGEQYF	TGCGCCAGCAGCCACCTATATGGCGAGCAGTACTTC
TRBV28	NA	TRBJ1-1	TRBD1	CASRSQGEKAFF	TGTGCCAGCAGGTCGCAGGGGGAGAAAGCTTTCTTT
TRBV9	NA	TRBJ1-4	TRBD1	CASSAQGAWGNEKLFF	TGTGCCAGCAGCGCGCAGGGGGCTTGGGGTAATGAAAAACTGTTTTTT
TRBV27	NA	TRBJ2-7	NA	CASRIISDSPYEQYF	TGTGCCAGCAGAATCATATCGGACAGTCCCTACGAGCAGTACTTC
TRBV27	NA	TRBJ2-3	TRBD1	CASSPGTGAAGTDTQYF	TGTGCCAGCAGTCCCGGGACAGGGGCGGCCGGCACAGATACGCAGTATTTT
TRBV5-6	NA	TRBJ2-3	NA	CASSPLIRVPDTQYF	TGTGCCAGCAGCCCTCTAATCCGGGTTCCAGATACGCAGTATTTT
TRBV28	NA	TRBJ2-3	NA	CASSLPYEDTQYF	TGTGCCAGCAGTTTACCCTATGAAGATACGCAGTATTTT
TRBV4-1	NA	TRBJ2-5	TRBD1	CASSQPSDRRVETQYF	TGCGCCAGCAGCCAACCCTCGGACAGGCGGGTGGAGACCCAGTACTTC
TRBV28	NA	TRBJ2-7	NA	CASSLLLRGYEQYF	TGTGCCAGCAGTTTGCTCCTAAGGGGCTACGAGCAGTACTTC
TRBV29-1	NA	TRBJ2-7	TRBD1	CSARGGAAEQYF	TGCAGCGCCCGAGGGGGCGCGGCCGAGCAGTACTTC
TRBV4-2	NA	TRBJ2-1	TRBD2	CASSQGAGGPFNEQFF	TGTGCCAGCAGCCAAGGGGCGGGAGGGCCTTTCAATGAGCAGTTCTTC
TRBV10-1	once	TRBJ2-1	TRBD2	CASSAGGSIHEQFF	TGCGCCAGCAGTGCGGGAGGATCCATCCATGAGCAGTTCTTC
TRBV6-6	NA	TRBJ1-3	TRBD1	CASRPLGQSSGNTIYF	TGTGCCAGCAGGCCTCTGGGACAGTCCTCTGGAAACACCATATATTTT
TRBV6-5	NA	TRBJ2-7	NA	CASFSMASVSYEQYF	TGTGCCAGCTTCAGTATGGCTAGCGTCTCCTACGAGCAGTACTTC
TRBV27	NA	TRBJ2-2	NA	CASSSRDSGELFF	TGTGCCAGCAGTTCACGGGATTCCGGGGAGCTGTTTTTT
TRBV30	NA	TRBJ2-7	TRBD1	CASRTGSFYEQYF	TGTGCCTCCCGGACAGGGTCGTTCTACGAGCAGTACTTC
TRBV6-5	once	TRBJ2-7	TRBD2	CASIPGGLSYEQYF	TGTGCCAGCATCCCGGGGGGGCTCTCCTACGAGCAGTACTTC
TRBV30	NA	TRBJ2-3	TRBD2	CAWTLAGNTDTQYF	TGTGCCTGGACCCTAGCGGGAAACACAGATACGCAGTATTTT
TRBV2	NA	TRBJ2-4	NA	CASMDGAQNIQYF	TGTGCCAGCATGGATGGGGCCCAAAACATTCAGTACTTC
TRBV7-3	few	TRBJ1-1	TRBD1	CASSLTRGTTEAFF	TGTGCCAGCAGCTTAACCAGGGGGACCACTGAAGCTTTCTTT
TRBV9	NA	TRBJ2-4	NA	CASSLDENNKNIQYF	TGTGCCAGCAGCCTAGACGAAAACAACAAAAACATTCAGTACTTC
TRBV7-2	few	TRBJ2-7	NA	CASSFRLVNSYEQYF	TGTGCCAGCAGCTTTCGGTTGGTCAACTCCTACGAGCAGTACTTC
TRBV13	NA	TRBJ2-1	NA	CASSLGPSLPNEQFF	TGTGCCAGCAGCTTAGGCCCTAGCTTGCCGAATGAGCAGTTCTTC
TRBV5-1	NA	TRBJ2-6	NA	CASSLTGGGGGANVLTF	TGCGCCAGCAGCTTAACAGGGGGGGGCGGTGGGGCCAACGTCCTGACTTTC
TRBV6-1	NA	TRBJ2-7	NA	CASSEADGPGSLGEQYF	TGTGCCAGCAGTGAAGCAGATGGGCCCGGGAGTCTCGGCGAGCAGTACTTC
TRBV19	few	TRBJ2-7	NA	CASLKGNSSYEQYF	TGTGCCAGTCTAAAGGGGAATAGCTCCTACGAGCAGTACTTC
TRBV28	NA	TRBJ2-3	NA	CASKGSTDTQYF	TGTGCCAGCAAGGGGAGCACAGATACGCAGTATTTT
TRBV12-5	NA	TRBJ1-1	NA	CASGLPTVKRVAFF	TGTGCTAGTGGTTTGCCGACTGTGAAGAGGGTAGCTTTCTTT
TRBV21-1	NA	TRBJ2-7	NA	CASSQGGGFF	TGTGCCAGCAGCCAAGGGGGAGGATTCTTC
TRBV25-1	NA	TRBJ2-3	NA	CASSHTTAFSNTDTQYF	TGTGCCAGCAGCCATACGACAGCATTTTCTAACACAGATACGCAGTATTTT
TRBV27	NA	TRBJ1-1	NA	CASSNGLSGTEAFF	TGTGCCAGCAGCAACGGGTTATCGGGCACTGAAGCTTTCTTT
TRBV27	NA	TRBJ1-2	TRBD1	CASSASGTGGGYGYTF	TGTGCCAGCAGTGCCTCCGGGACAGGGGGCGGCTATGGCTACACCTTC
TRBV12-5	NA	TRBJ2-3	NA	CASGLSGREDTQYF	TGTGCTAGTGGTTTGTCCGGCCGGGAAGATACGCAGTATTTT
TRBV5-8	NA	TRBJ1-5	NA	CASGPGKTHQPQHF	TGTGCCAGCGGCCCCGGGAAAACACACCAGCCCCAGCATTTT
TRBV6-1	once	TRBJ1-2	TRBD1	CASRTGGHGYTF	TGTGCCAGCAGGACAGGGGGCCATGGCTACACCTTC
TRBV6-1	NA	TRBJ2-7	NA	CASSPVGDSLYEQYF	TGTGCCAGCAGCCCCGTGGGCGACAGCCTCTACGAGCAGTACTTC
TRBV5-1	few	TRBJ2-2	TRBD2	CASSLVVGLATPSTGELFF	TGCGCCAGCAGCTTGGTCGTGGGACTAGCAACCCCGAGCACCGGGGAGCTGTTTTTT
TRBV6-5	NA	TRBJ2-7	TRBD2	CASSYGTSLDEQYF	TGTGCCAGCAGTTACGGGACTAGTTTAGACGAGCAGTACTTC
TRBV4-2	NA	TRBJ2-3	NA	CASSQRQGNNPDTQYF	TGTGCCAGCAGCCAACGCCAGGGGAACAACCCAGATACGCAGTATTTT
TRBV28	NA	TRBJ2-3	TRBD2	CASSFPQGLRTDTQYF	TGTGCCAGCAGTTTCCCCCAGGGACTACGTACAGATACGCAGTATTTT
TRBV5-1	NA	TRBJ1-1	TRBD1	CASSRDRAGTEAFF	TGCGCCAGCAGTAGGGACAGGGCGGGCACTGAAGCTTTCTTT
TRBV7-9	NA	TRBJ2-7	TRBD2	CASSSIQRGHEQYF	TGTGCCAGCAGCTCAATCCAGCGGGGCCACGAGCAGTACTTT
TRBV14	few	TRBJ2-3	TRBD2	CASSPTGTSLQYF	TGTGCCAGCAGCCCGACCGGGACTAGCTTGCAGTATTTT
TRBV30	NA	TRBJ2-3	NA	CAWSVYPGTTTSTDTQYF	TGTGCCTGGAGTGTATACCCCGGGACAACGACTAGCACAGATACGCAGTATTTT
TRBV14	NA	TRBJ1-1	NA	CASSQDSRGGMYTEAFF	TGTGCCAGCAGCCAAGATTCCCGTGGGGGGATGTACACTGAAGCTTTCTTT
TRBV5-1	NA	TRBJ2-1	NA	CASSPDRTRAGRHNEQFF	TGCGCCAGCAGCCCGGACAGGACTCGGGCGGGAAGGCACAATGAGCAGTTCTTC
TRBV7-9	NA	TRBJ2-1	TRBD2	CASSLVSGRMSEQFF	TGTGCCAGCAGCTTAGTCAGCGGGAGGATGAGTGAGCAGTTCTTC